The 13 T cell receptor beta chains given below trace back to one sample, sequenced in a study of blood T cell repertoires in COVID-19. Assay: immunoSEQ multiplex PCR; the TCRdb copy retains only in-frame clones and omits some. The sample includes some 120,000 clones, about 79% of them seen just once. Sequencing input: peripheral blood. The receptor source for this set is a man aged 35-49 years with active or convalescent COVID-19.

This chain joins TRBV11-2 and TRBJ1-2; D gene unclear. Germline loops: CDR1 SGHAT, CDR2 FQNNGV. This CDR3 comprises 15 residues. Trimming shortened V by 0 bases and J by 8 bases, and 16 bases separated the two germline ends. In nucleotides, the CDR3 is TGTGCCAGCAGCTTAGATCGTGGCAACGCAAAAGGCTACACCTTC. This gives the protein CASSLDRGNAKGYTF.

This sequence joins TRBV2 and TRBJ2-6, with D possibly TRBD1 on 5 matching bases. Trimming took 6 bases from V and 3 from J, leaving 9 bases between them. CDR3 length: 14 residues. Germline V lookup: CDR1 SNHLY, CDR2 FYNNEI. The DNA for the CDR3 is TGTGCCAGCAGGCAGGGTGGTGGGGCCAACGTCCTGACTTTC. It codes for CASRQGGGANVLTF.

The chain employs TRBV5-1 and TRBJ2-5, with TRBD1 matching 10 bases. V shed 0 bases and J 7 bases; nucleotides not matched to a gene: 3. Germline-derived CDR1 and CDR2 are SGHRS and YFSETQ. CDR3 length equals 14 residues. DNA of the CDR3: TGCGCCAGCAGCTTGGACGGGACAGGGGCGACCCAGTACTTC. Encoded protein: CASSLDGTGATQYF.

This chain links TRBV27 with TRBJ1-1, with 9 nucleotides matching TRBD1. There are 14 residues in the CDR3. Germline V gene sequence: CDR1 MNHEY, CDR2 SMNVEV (reference sequence). V lost 3 bases to trimming and J lost 10 bases; unmatched junction nucleotides: 9. The CDR3 DNA sequence: TGTGCCAGCAGTTTCGGAACAGGGGGCTTAAGAGCTTTCTTT. This encodes CASSFGTGGLRAFF.

In DNA, the CDR3 is TGTGCCAGCAGTCGCCTGACTAGCGGGCTCCACAATGAGCAGTTCTTC. It yields the protein CASSRLTSGLHNEQFF. The chain has TRBV27 and TRBJ2-1; 10 nucleotides agree with TRBD2. The germline gives CDR1 MNHEY, CDR2 SMNVEV (reference sequence). The V segment lost 5 bases and the J segment 5 bases; nucleotides outside the gene matches: 9. There are 16 residues in the CDR3.

CDR3 DNA sequence: TGCGCCAGCAGCCAAGGTTCCGGGGGACTTCTAGCGCATGAGCAGTTCTTC. This gives the protein CASSQGSGGLLAHEQFF. The chain couples TRBV4-1 to TRBJ2-1; possible D gene TRBD2, 6 bases. Germline V gives CDR1 MGHRA, CDR2 YSYEKL. V was trimmed by 1 base and J by 8 bases, leaving 21 bases between them. The CDR3 loop spans 17 amino acids.

The chain recombines TRBV2 with TRBJ2-6; TRBD1 is a possible D gene (6 bases). V gave up 7 bases and J gave up 12 bases, with 16 bases separating them. Germline V gene sequence: CDR1 SNHLY, CDR2 FYNNEI. This CDR3 region has 13 residues. For the CDR3, the DNA is TGTGCCAGCACTGGGACAACAACGGGCGTCCTGACTTTC. Protein: CASTGTTTGVLTF.

This chain links TRBV9 with TRBJ1-3; 7 bases match TRBD1. The V gene end was trimmed by 1 base and the J gene end by 9 bases; junction bases not matched to a gene: 7. CDR3 length equals 14 residues. Germline V lookup: CDR1 SGDLS, CDR2 YYNGEE. The DNA of the CDR3 is TGTGCCAGCAGCGTAAAAGGGGGCGAAGGCACCATATATTTT. Protein product: CASSVKGGEGTIYF.

This sequence joins TRBV5-1 and TRBJ2-1; D unclear. The V gene's germline CDR1 is SGHRS and CDR2 YFSETQ. The CDR3 runs 12 residues. Deletions cut 4 bases from V and 5 bases from J, with 7 bases between. The CDR3: CASSHYNNEQFF. The CDR3 nucleotides are TGCGCCAGCAGCCATTACAACAATGAGCAGTTCTTC.

The V call is TRBV19, the J call TRBJ1-3, with D unresolved. This CDR3 is 14 amino acids long. CDR1 is LNHDA and CDR2 is SQIVND in the germline V gene (reference sequence). Trimming stripped 3 bases from V and 2 bases from J, with 8 bases between. CDR3 sequence: CASSIATAGNTIYF. The CDR3, as DNA: TGTGCCAGTAGTATCGCTACCGCTGGAAACACCATATATTTT.

The chain uses TRBV19 and TRBJ2-1; 7 nucleotides align to TRBD2. The V gene end was trimmed by 5 bases and the J gene end by 5 bases; junction bases not matched to a gene: 6. The CDR3 is 14 residues long. Germline CDR1 LNHDA, CDR2 SQIVND (reference sequence). CDR3 in DNA: TGTGCCAGTAGTTTCGGACTAGACCACAATGAGCAGTTCTTC. It yields the protein CASSFGLDHNEQFF.

The chain uses TRBV5-1 and TRBJ1-5; TRBD1 matches at 10 bases. The germline gives CDR1 SGHRS, CDR2 YFSETQ. V shed 7 bases, J shed 5 bases, and the junction held 6 bases outside the gene matches. The CDR3 runs to 14 residues. CDR3 residues: CASAPGTGDQPQHF. CDR3 DNA: TGCGCCAGCGCCCCTGGGACAGGGGATCAGCCCCAGCATTTT.

Regarding this clone: Here the CDR3 omits its conserved ending phenylalanine or tryptophan, so a read error is the likely source. The DNA is omitted, as the CDR3 cannot be located on it reliably, and the CDR3 follows TCRdb's listing. J is TRBJ2-7 and V is TRBV6-5; the table calls TRBD2, which could not be checked here. The CDR3 has 11 residues if both end residues are counted. Germline CDR1 reads MNHEY; CDR2 reads SVGAGI. The CDR3 region is CAKSGGGASLN.